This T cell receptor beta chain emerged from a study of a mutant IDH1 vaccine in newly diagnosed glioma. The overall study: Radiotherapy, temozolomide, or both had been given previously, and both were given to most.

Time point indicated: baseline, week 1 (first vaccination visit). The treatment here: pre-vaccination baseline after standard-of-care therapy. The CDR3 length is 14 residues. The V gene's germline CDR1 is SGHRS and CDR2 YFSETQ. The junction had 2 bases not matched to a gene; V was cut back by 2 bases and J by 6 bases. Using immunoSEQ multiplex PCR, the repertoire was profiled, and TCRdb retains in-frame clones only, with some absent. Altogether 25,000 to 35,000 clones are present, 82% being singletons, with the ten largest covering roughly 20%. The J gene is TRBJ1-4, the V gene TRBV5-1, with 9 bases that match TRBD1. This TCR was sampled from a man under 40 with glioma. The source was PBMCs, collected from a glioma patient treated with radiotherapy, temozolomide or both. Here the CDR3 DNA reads TGCGCCAGCAGCTTTGGACAGGGGTATGAAAAACTGTTTTTT. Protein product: CASSFGQGYEKLFF.